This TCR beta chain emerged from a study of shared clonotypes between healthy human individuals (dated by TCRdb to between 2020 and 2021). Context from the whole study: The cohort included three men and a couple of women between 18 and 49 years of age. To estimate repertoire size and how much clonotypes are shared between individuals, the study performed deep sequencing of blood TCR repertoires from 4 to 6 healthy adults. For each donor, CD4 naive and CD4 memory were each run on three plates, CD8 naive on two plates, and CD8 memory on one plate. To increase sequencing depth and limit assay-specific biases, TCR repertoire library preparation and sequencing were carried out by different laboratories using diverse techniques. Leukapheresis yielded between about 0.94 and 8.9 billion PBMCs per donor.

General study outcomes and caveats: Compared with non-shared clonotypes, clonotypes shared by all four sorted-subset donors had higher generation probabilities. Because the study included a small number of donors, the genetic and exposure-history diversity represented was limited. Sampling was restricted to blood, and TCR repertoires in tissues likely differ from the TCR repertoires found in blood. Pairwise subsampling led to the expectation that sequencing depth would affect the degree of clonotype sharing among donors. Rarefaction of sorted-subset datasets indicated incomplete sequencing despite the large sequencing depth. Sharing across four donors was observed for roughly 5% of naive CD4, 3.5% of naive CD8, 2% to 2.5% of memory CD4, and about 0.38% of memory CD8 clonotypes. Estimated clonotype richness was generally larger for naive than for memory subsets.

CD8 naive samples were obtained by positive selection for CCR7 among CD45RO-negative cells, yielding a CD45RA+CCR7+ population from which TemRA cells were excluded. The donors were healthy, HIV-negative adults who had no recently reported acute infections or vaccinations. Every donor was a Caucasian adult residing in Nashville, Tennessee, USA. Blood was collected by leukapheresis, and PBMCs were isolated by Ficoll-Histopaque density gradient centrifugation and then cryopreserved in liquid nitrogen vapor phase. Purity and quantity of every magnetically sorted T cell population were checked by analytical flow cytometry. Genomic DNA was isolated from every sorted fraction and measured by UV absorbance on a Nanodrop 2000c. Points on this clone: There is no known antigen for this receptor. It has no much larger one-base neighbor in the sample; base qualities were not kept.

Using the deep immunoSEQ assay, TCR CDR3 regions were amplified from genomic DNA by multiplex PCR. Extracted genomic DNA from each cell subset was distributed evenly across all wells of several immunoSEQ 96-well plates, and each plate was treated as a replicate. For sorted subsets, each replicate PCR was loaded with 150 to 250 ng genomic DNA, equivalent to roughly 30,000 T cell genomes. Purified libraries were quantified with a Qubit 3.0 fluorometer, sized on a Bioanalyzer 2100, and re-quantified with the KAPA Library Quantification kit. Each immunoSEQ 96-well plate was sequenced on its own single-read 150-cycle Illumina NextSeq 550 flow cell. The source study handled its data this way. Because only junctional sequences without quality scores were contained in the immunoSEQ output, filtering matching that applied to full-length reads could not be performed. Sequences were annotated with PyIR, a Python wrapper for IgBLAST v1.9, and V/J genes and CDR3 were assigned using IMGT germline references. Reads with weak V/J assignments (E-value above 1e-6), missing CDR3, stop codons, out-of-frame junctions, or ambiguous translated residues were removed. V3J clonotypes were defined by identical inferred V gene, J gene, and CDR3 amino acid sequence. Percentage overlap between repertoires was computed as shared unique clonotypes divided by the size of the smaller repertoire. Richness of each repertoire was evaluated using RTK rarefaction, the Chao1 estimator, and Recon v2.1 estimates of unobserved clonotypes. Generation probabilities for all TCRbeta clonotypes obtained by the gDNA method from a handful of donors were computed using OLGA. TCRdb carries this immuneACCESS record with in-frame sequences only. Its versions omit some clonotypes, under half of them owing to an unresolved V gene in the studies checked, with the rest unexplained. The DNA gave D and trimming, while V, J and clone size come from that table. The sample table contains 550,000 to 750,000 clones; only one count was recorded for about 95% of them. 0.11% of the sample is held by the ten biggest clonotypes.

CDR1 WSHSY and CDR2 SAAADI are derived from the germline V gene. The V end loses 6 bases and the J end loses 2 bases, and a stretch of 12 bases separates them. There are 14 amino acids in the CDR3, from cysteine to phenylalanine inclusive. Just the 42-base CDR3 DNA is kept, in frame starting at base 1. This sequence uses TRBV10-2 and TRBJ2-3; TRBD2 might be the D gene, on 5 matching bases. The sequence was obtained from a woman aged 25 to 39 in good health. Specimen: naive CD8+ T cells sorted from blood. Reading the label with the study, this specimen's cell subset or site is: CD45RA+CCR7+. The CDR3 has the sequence CASSSSDPTDTQYF. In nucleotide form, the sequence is TGCGCCAGCAGCAGTAGCGATCCCACAGATACGCAGTATTTT.